Following are 25 T cell receptor beta chains from one sample sequenced in a study of blood T cells in healthy people across ages. It was with a sample-barcoded 5' primer and a J-beta primer mix that a second PCR of roughly 6 to 12 cycles was run. From the 5' RACE reads, TCRdb called clonotypes with MiXCR, one entry per CDR3 protein. This table holds about 560,000 distinct CDR3 sequences, around a quarter found once. This sample also appeared in a second study, on T cells of mothers and their children.

The sequenced sample consisted of blood. The source is a boy aged 2-15 years in good health.

This clonotype was found a few times. This chain uses TRBV28 with TRBJ2-1, with D possibly TRBD2 on 6 matching bases. The CDR3 runs 15 residues. V dropped 6 bases and J dropped 8 bases, with 20 bases sitting between them. The germline V gene has CDR1 MDHEN and CDR2 SYDVKM. CDR3 sequence (DNA): TGTGCCAGCAGCCACAGACTAGGGAGGTGGGATGAGCAGTTCTTC. Translated, it gives CASSHRLGRWDEQFF. The full variable domain, completed using reference TRBV28 and TRBJ2-1, is DVKVTQSSRYLVKRTGEKVFLECVQDMDHENMFWYRQDPGLGLRLIYFSYDVKMKEKGDIPEGYSVSREKKERFSLILESASTNQTSMYLCASSHRLGRWDEQFFGPGTRLTVL.

The chain recombines TRBV19 with TRBJ2-4, with 8 bases matching TRBD2. With 3 bases clipped from V and 6 bases from J, the junction kept 1 base outside the gene matches. There are 13 residues in the CDR3. CDR1 is LNHDA and CDR2 is SQIVND in the germline V gene (reference sequence). In DNA, the CDR3 is TGTGCCAGTAGTATGGCGGGAGGAAACATTCAGTACTTC. Protein sequence: CASSMAGGNIQYF.

The CDR3 here is CATSRDRRASGNTIYF. CDR3 bases: TGTGCCACCAGCAGAGATCGCAGGGCGTCTGGAAACACCATATATTTT. V gene TRBV15 combines with J gene TRBJ1-3, with D perhaps TRBD1 (5 bases). CDR1 and CDR2 (germline): LNHNV, YYDKDF (reference sequence). The germline V and J ends were trimmed by 0 bases and 1 base, with 10 bases remaining between them. The CDR3 is made up of 16 amino acids. Combining the CDR3 with reference TRBV15 and TRBJ1-3 gives the whole variable domain DAMVIQNPRYQVTQFGKPVTLSCSQTLNHNVMYWYQQKSSQAPKLLFHYYDKDFNNEADTPDNFQSRRPNTSFCFLDIRSPGLGDTAMYLCATSRDRRASGNTIYFGEGSWLTVV.

This clonotype has more than one count but fewer than ten. J is TRBJ2-5 and V is TRBV20-1; 9 bases line up with TRBD1. The J call may be faulty, since TRBJ2-7 better matches the DNA end. CDR1 and CDR2 (germline): DFQATT, SNEGSKA (reference sequence). The CDR3 totals 15 residues. CDR3 DNA: TGCAGTGTACGGGGAGGGACAGGGATGATATACGAGCAGTACTTC. It translates to CSVRGGTGMIYEQYF.

This CDR3 is CSVRDQETQYF. The DNA for the CDR3 is TGCAGCGTTAGGGACCAAGAGACCCAGTACTTC. This chain joins TRBV29-1 and TRBJ2-5; no definite D call. This CDR3 is built from 11 residues. The ends were cut back, 5 bases at V and 0 bases at J, with 4 bases in the middle. In germline, CDR1 is SQVTM, CDR2 ANQGSEA.

The count of this clonotype is one. This may stem from a read error, because a much larger clone lies one nucleotide away. V and J are TRBV3-1 and TRBJ2-4; D unclear. The V end lost 0 bases, the J end lost 14 bases, and 11 bases lay between the germline ends. This CDR3 is built from 12 residues. Per the germline V gene, CDR1 is LGHDT and CDR2 is YNNKEL (reference sequence). CDR3 amino acids: CASSQEQSRKYF. For the CDR3, the DNA is TGTGCCAGCAGCCAAGAACAGAGCAGAAAGTACTTC.

V gene TRBV25-1 combines with J gene TRBJ2-7; no reliable D call. The V end lost 4 bases, the J end lost 6 bases, and 7 bases lay between the germline ends. The CDR3 covers 11 residues. Germline V gives CDR1 MGHDK, CDR2 SYGVNS. CDR3 amino acids: CASSASIEQYF. CDR3 sequence (DNA): TGTGCCAGCAGTGCATCTATCGAGCAGTACTTC.

This clonotype was seen more than once but under ten times. CDR3 protein: CASSLSWSAYEQYF. The CDR3, as DNA: TGTGCCAGCAGCTTGTCGTGGAGTGCCTACGAGCAGTACTTC. V usage is TRBV7-8 and J usage is TRBJ2-5; D call uncertain. The last part of the DNA fits TRBJ2-7 better; the J call may be wrong. The CDR3 extends over 14 amino acids. The germline CDR1 and CDR2 sequences are SGHVS and FQNEAQ.

This clonotype was picked up a small number of times. The chain carries TRBV9 and TRBJ2-4, with D perhaps TRBD1 or TRBD2 (5 bases each). Germline-derived CDR1 and CDR2 are SGDLS and YYNGEE. With 3 bases removed from V and 4 bases from J, the gap between germline ends came to 11 bases. The CDR3 runs 14 residues. The CDR3 DNA follows: TGTGCCAGCAGCGCCCGGGACGGAAAAAACATTCAGTACTTC. Protein product: CASSARDGKNIQYF.

This clonotype was detected a few times. V gene TRBV28 combines with J gene TRBJ2-5; D is undetermined. Trimming pared 5 bases from V and 2 bases from J, leaving 12 bases between. Germline V CDR1 and CDR2: MDHEN, SYDVKM. The CDR3 has 14 amino acids. The CDR3, as DNA: TGTGCCAGCAGTCGAACGTATGGGCAAGAGACCCAGTACTTC. It yields the protein CASSRTYGQETQYF.

The chain carries TRBV12-5 and TRBJ2-1; 11 bases agree with TRBD2. The CDR3 length is 18 residues. The ends lost 4 bases at V and 8 bases at J; junction bases unmatched: 16. The germline V gene encodes CDR1 LGHNT and CDR2 FRNRAP. CDR3 in amino acids: CASGSLTIAGGPGDEQFF. As DNA, the CDR3 is TGTGCTAGTGGTTCGCTTACGATAGCGGGAGGGCCTGGCGATGAGCAGTTCTTC.

This clonotype was detected only a few times. This chain joins TRBV19 and TRBJ2-3; D possibly corresponds to TRBD1 (5 bases). V shed 8 bases and J shed 0 bases, with 12 bases lying between them. CDR1 is LNHDA and CDR2 is SQIVND in the germline V gene (reference sequence). The CDR3 sequence is 14 residues long. The CDR3 sequence is CASRYRLSTDTQYF. In DNA, the CDR3 is TGTGCCAGTCGCTACAGGCTTAGCACAGATACGCAGTATTTT.

The rearrangement uses TRBV7-9 and TRBJ2-7, with unresolved D. Deletions cut 4 bases from V and 1 base from J, with 14 bases between. CDR1 and CDR2 from the germline V gene are SEHNR and FQNEAQ (reference sequence). The CDR3 totals 15 residues. The CDR3 reads CASSSILGDSYEQYF. DNA for the CDR3: TGTGCCAGCAGCTCAATTCTCGGAGATTCCTACGAGCAGTACTTC.

The J gene is TRBJ1-4, the V gene TRBV14; no reliable D call. The CDR3 is 15 amino acids. CDR1 SGHDN and CDR2 FVKESK come from the germline V gene. Trimming left V 4 bases short and J 7 bases short, with 16 bases between. This CDR3 is CASSPREGGGEKLFF. The CDR3 nucleotides are TGTGCCAGCAGCCCCCGGGAGGGCGGAGGTGAAAAACTGTTTTTT. The full variable domain, in which reference TRBV14 and TRBJ1-4 provide the parts outside the CDR3, is EAGVTQFPSHSVIEKGQTVTLRCDPISGHDNLYWYRRVMGKEIKFLLHFVKESKQDESGMPNNRFLAERTGGTYSTLKVQPAELEDSGVYFCASSPREGGGEKLFFGSGTQLSVL.

In the case of this clonotype: This sequence may be a read error, since a much larger clone differs from it by one base. The V and J genes are TRBV5-4 and TRBJ2-3, with D possibly TRBD1 on 6 matching bases. The CDR3 is 13 residues long. The V gene's germline CDR1 is SGHNT and CDR2 YYREEE (reference sequence). V shed 4 bases and J shed 5 bases, with 11 bases lying between them. CDR3: CASSPQGKDTQYF. Written as DNA, the CDR3 is TGTGCCAGCAGCCCCCAGGGGAAAGATACGCAGTATTTT.

The chain carries TRBV6-5 and TRBJ2-5; D may be TRBD2 (6 bases). The last part of the DNA fits TRBJ2-1 better; the J call may be wrong. CDR1 and CDR2 (germline): MNHEY, SVGAGI. The CDR3 has 14 amino acids. The CDR3: CASSPGLPSYEQFF. CDR3 nucleotides: TGTGCCAGCAGCCCGGGACTCCCCTCATATGAGCAGTTCTTC.

This clonotype was recorded a few times. The chain joins TRBV6-6 to TRBJ2-3; D gene unclear. This CDR3 contains 17 residues. The germline V and J ends were trimmed by 0 bases and 4 bases, with 17 bases remaining between them. CDR1 and CDR2 (germline): MNHNY, SVGAGI (reference sequence). In DNA form, the CDR3 reads TGTGCCAGCAGTTACTCACCGGGTCCTTGGCGTCCAGATACGCAGTATTTT. It is translated as CASSYSPGPWRPDTQYF.

In this sample, this clonotype turned up a few times. V and J are TRBV7-9 and TRBJ2-3; D is possibly TRBD2 (5 bases). In germline, CDR1 is SEHNR, CDR2 FQNEAQ (reference sequence). V gave up 5 bases and J gave up 4 bases, with 25 bases separating them. This CDR3 spans 18 amino acids. The CDR3 nucleotides are TGTGCCAGCAGCCCGAGAGGTCCCGGGGTAGGACTGTCAGATACGCAGTATTTT. Protein product: CASSPRGPGVGLSDTQYF.

This chain connects TRBV10-3 to TRBJ2-7, with 7 nucleotides matching TRBD2. V trimming: 7 bases; J trimming: 3 bases; junction bases outside the gene matches: 9. The CDR3 contains 14 residues. Germline CDR1 is ENHRY and CDR2 is SYGVKD. This chain's CDR3 is CAITDERERYEQYF. CDR3 DNA sequence: TGTGCCATCACCGATGAGCGGGAACGCTACGAGCAGTACTTC.

This clonotype was seen a few times. The gene calls are TRBV3-1 and TRBJ1-2; TRBD1 might be the D (5 bases). V was clipped by 4 bases and J by 0 bases, with 6 bases between them. The CDR3 runs 13 residues. Germline V gene sequence: CDR1 LGHDT, CDR2 YNNKEL (reference sequence). CDR3 amino acids: CASSPDTNYGYTF. The CDR3 DNA is TGTGCCAGCAGCCCGGACACTAACTATGGCTACACCTTC.

The rearrangement links TRBV2 to TRBJ2-2; D call uncertain. CDR1 SNHLY and CDR2 FYNNEI come from the germline V gene. The CDR3 covers 13 residues. Between the trimmed V and J ends, which lost 10 bases and 2 bases, there was a span of 11 bases. The CDR3 is CATSGRNTGELFF. The CDR3 coding sequence is TGTGCCACCTCGGGTCGAAACACCGGGGAGCTGTTTTTT.

The V and J genes are TRBV7-9 and TRBJ2-5, with D possibly TRBD2 on 6 matching bases. V lost 5 bases and J lost 3, with 13 bases in between. Germline-derived CDR1 and CDR2 are SEHNR and FQNEAQ (reference sequence). This CDR3 spans 14 amino acids. The CDR3 reads CASSRGMAEETQYF. CDR3 coding DNA: TGTGCCAGCAGCCGGGGGATGGCAGAAGAGACCCAGTACTTC. Full variable domain (missing parts from reference TRBV7-9 and TRBJ2-5): DTGVSQNPRHKITKRGQNVTFRCDPISEHNRLYWYRQTLGQGPEFLTYFQNEAQLEKSRLLSDRFSAERPKGSFSTLEIQRTEQGDSAMYLCASSRGMAEETQYFGPGTRLLVL.

This clonotype was counted many times. The chain carries TRBV11-2 and TRBJ2-7; a possible D gene is TRBD2 (5 bases). This CDR3 is 14 amino acids long. V was shortened by 1 base and J by 6 bases, with 13 bases between the two germline ends. Germline V gene data show CDR1 as SGHAT and CDR2 as FQNNGV. The CDR3 reads CASSLGAREGEQYF. The CDR3 DNA sequence: TGTGCCAGCAGCTTAGGGGCTCGGGAAGGCGAGCAGTACTTC.

The CDR3 region is CASTGLAGAETQYF. The CDR3 coding sequence is TGTGCCAGCACCGGACTAGCGGGAGCAGAGACCCAGTACTTC. The chain couples TRBV6-2 or TRBV6-3 to TRBJ2-5, with 13 nucleotides matching TRBD2. J was trimmed by 4 bases and V by 7 bases; bases with no gene match: 3. Germline lookup yields CDR1 MNHEY and CDR2 SVGEGT. This CDR3 is built from 14 residues.

A few counts support this clonotype. This rearrangement joins TRBV9 to TRBJ2-1; the match to TRBD2 covers 13 bases. The tail of the sequence fits TRBJ2-5 better, so the J call may be wrong. The CDR3 contains 15 residues. Germline CDR1 and CDR2: SGDLS and YYNGEE. The CDR3 is CASSVGLAGTETQYF. CDR3 coding DNA: TGTGCCAGCAGCGTGGGACTAGCGGGAACAGAGACCCAGTACTTC.